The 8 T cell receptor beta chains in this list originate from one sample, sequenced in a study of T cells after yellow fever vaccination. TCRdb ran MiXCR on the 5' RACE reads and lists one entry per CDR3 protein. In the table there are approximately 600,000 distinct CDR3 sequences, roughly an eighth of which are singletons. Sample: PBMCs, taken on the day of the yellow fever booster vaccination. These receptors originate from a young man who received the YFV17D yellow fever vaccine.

The DNA for the CDR3 is TGCGCCAGCGGGGGAGCGGGAGGAGATACGCAGTATTTT. This sequence encodes CASGGAGGDTQYF. The rearrangement links TRBV5-1 to TRBJ2-3; 9 positions agree with TRBD2. The V gene end was trimmed by 7 bases and the J gene end by 5 bases; junction bases not matched to a gene: 5. Germline CDR1 and CDR2: SGHRS and YFSETQ. The CDR3 is made up of 13 amino acids.

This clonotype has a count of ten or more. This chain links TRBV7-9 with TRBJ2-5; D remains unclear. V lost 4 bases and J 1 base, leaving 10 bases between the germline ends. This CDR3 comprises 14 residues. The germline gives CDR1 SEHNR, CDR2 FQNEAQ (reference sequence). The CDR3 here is CASSWPGSQETQYF. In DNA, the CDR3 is TGTGCCAGCAGCTGGCCGGGCTCCCAAGAGACCCAGTACTTC.

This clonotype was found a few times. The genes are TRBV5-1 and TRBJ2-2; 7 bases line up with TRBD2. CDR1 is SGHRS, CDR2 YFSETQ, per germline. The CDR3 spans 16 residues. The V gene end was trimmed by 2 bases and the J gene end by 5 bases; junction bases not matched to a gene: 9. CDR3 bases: TGCGCCAGCAGCTTCTCGGCGGGAGTCATGACCGGGGAGCTGTTTTTT. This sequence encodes CASSFSAGVMTGELFF.

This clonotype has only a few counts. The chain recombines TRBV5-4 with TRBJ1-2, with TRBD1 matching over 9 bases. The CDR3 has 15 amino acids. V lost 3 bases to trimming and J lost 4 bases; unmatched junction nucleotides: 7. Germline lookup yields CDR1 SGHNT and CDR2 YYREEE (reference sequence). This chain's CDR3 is CASSYMTGGFYGYTF. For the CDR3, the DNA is TGTGCCAGCAGCTATATGACAGGGGGATTCTATGGCTACACCTTC.

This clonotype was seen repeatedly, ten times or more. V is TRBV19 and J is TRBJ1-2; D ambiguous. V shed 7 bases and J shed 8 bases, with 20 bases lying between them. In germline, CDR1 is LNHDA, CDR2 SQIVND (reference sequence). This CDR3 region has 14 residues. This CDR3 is CASTNPVPSRGYTF. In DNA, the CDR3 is TGTGCCAGTACCAACCCCGTTCCCTCAAGGGGCTACACCTTC.

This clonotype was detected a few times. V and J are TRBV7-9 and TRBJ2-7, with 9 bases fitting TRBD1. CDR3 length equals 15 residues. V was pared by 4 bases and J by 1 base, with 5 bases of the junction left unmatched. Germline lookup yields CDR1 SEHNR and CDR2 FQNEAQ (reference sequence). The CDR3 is CASSSWDRASYEQYF. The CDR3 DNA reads TGTGCCAGCAGCTCCTGGGACAGGGCTTCCTACGAGCAGTACTTC.

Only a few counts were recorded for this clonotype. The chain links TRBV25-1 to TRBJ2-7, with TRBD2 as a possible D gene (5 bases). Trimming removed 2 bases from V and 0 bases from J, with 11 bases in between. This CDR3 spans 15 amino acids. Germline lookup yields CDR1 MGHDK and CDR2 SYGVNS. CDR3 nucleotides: TGTGCCAGCAGTGAACCCGCGGGTTCCTCCTACGAGCAGTACTTC. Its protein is CASSEPAGSSYEQYF.

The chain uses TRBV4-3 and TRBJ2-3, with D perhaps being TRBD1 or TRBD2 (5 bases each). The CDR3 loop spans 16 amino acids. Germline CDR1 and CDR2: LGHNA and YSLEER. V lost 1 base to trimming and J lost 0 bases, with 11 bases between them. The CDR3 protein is CASSQGIGDSTDTQYF. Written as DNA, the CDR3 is TGCGCCAGCAGCCAAGGGATAGGGGACAGCACAGATACGCAGTATTTT.